The rows below give T cell receptor beta chains drawn from one sample of a study of identical twins. TCRdb re-analysed the 5' RACE reads in MiXCR, keeping a single row per CDR3 protein. The sample has 400,000 or so distinct CDR3 sequences; around 9.7% are singletons. What was sequenced was naive T cells sorted from blood. The receptors come from a woman in her 50s in good health. Both conserved end residues are trimmed from each CDR3. Each record gives: V gene, J gene, CDR3 protein.

>TRBV20-1|TRBJ2-2
SARDREDVGELF
>TRBV7-8|TRBJ2-5
ASSLGVTQETQY
>TRBV12-3/TRBV12-4|TRBJ2-5
ASSLGVPGETQY
>TRBV7-9|TRBJ2-2
ASSSHGSEIGELF
>TRBV5-1|TRBJ2-2
ASSTPTRTGELF
>TRBV5-1|TRBJ2-2
ASTQDGTNTGELF
>TRBV11-2|TRBJ2-5
ASKAEGQETQY
>TRBV5-1|TRBJ2-7
ASSFAGPTYEQY
>TRBV24-1|TRBJ1-5
ATSERSQPQH
>TRBV12-3/TRBV12-4|TRBJ2-7
ASSPSNTNEQY
>TRBV29-1|TRBJ2-1
SVKGWSNEQF
>TRBV5-1|TRBJ2-3
ASSLAARTSTDTQY
>TRBV9|TRBJ2-1
ASSVGGTGGFNEQF
>TRBV5-1|TRBJ2-2
ASSPTGVDTGELF
>TRBV5-6|TRBJ1-5
ASSSGTGGSNQPQH
>TRBV5-1|TRBJ1-1
ASSLEGVGDTEAF
>TRBV6-5|TRBJ2-3
ASGEGTRLSTDTQY
>TRBV7-9|TRBJ2-5
ASSLARREGTQY
>TRBV20-1|TRBJ2-1
SARDWNRVGREANEQF
>TRBV11-2|TRBJ2-5
ASSPLRDIETQY
>TRBV20-1|TRBJ2-7
SARGGLAGGPSSYEQY
>TRBV12-3/TRBV12-4|TRBJ2-2
ASIPGGRYDGELF
>TRBV20-1|TRBJ2-5
SASDRESWGQETQY
>TRBV27|TRBJ2-3
ASSFFGQGASDTQY
>TRBV12-3/TRBV12-4|TRBJ2-5
ASSQEVTQY
>TRBV6-1|TRBJ1-4
ASTGGFGGSNEKLF
>TRBV6-5|TRBJ1-2
ASSPGDGYT
>TRBV20-1|TRBJ2-5
SAREGPRETQY
>TRBV6-1|TRBJ2-1
ASTPSLRVAEQF
>TRBV12-3/TRBV12-4|TRBJ2-1
ASSFPGDEQF
>TRBV7-7|TRBJ2-1
ASSLPGQDNEQF
>TRBV7-9|TRBJ2-1
ASSLAGASLNEQF
>TRBV7-9|TRBJ2-7
ASSLAEGGTYEQY
>TRBV5-1|TRBJ2-2
ASSPGGTASPGELF
>TRBV12-3/TRBV12-4|TRBJ2-5
ASRSDRGLGQETQY
>TRBV20-1|TRBJ1-1
SAMTGGLTEAF
>TRBV12-5|TRBJ2-5
ASGIGLATETQY
>TRBV5-1|TRBJ2-5
ASSLGGQSAETQY
>TRBV12-3/TRBV12-4|TRBJ1-1
ASTLSGRRI
>TRBV5-5|TRBJ2-1
ASSPRFSSYNEQF
>TRBV10-1|TRBJ2-5
ASSTGLAGGQETQY
>TRBV12-3/TRBV12-4|TRBJ2-1
ASSLAGTSGSRTSEQF
>TRBV20-1|TRBJ1-2
SAGRTGSFGYT
>TRBV11-2|TRBJ2-3
ASSLISRFDTDTQY
>TRBV24-1|TRBJ2-1
ATSDNGLESYNEQF
>TRBV20-1|TRBJ2-7
SAAGLAGSYEQY
>TRBV29-1|TRBJ2-3
SVARTGMVGDTQY
>TRBV28|TRBJ2-3
ASSLLLAGEVPSTDTQY
>TRBV7-6|TRBJ2-3
ASSLGSGTSGTDTQY
>TRBV12-3/TRBV12-4|TRBJ2-1
ASSRQGRINEQF
>TRBV12-3/TRBV12-4|TRBJ2-1
ASSLARGWNEQF